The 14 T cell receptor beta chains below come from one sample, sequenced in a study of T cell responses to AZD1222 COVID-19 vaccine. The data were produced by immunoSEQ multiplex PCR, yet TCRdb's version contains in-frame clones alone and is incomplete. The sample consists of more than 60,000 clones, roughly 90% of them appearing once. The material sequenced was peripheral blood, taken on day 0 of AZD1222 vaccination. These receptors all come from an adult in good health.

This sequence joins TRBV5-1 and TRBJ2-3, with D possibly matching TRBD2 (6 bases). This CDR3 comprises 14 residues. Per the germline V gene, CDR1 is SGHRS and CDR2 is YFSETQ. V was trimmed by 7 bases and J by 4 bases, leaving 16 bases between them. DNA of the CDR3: TGCGCCAGCGGCACCCGCCGGGGGTCAGATACGCAGTATTTT. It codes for CASGTRRGSDTQYF.

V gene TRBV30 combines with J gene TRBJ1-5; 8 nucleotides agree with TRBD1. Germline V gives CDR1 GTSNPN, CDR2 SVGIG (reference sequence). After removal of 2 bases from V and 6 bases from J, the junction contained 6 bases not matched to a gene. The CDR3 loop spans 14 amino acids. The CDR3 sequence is CAWSKTGDGQPQHF. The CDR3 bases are TGTGCCTGGAGTAAGACAGGGGACGGTCAGCCCCAGCATTTT.

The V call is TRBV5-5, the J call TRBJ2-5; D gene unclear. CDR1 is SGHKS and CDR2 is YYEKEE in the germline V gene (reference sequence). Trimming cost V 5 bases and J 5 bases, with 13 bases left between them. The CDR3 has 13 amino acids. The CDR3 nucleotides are TGTGCCAGCAGTTCCACGGGTGGGGAGACCCAGTACTTC. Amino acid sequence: CASSSTGGETQYF.

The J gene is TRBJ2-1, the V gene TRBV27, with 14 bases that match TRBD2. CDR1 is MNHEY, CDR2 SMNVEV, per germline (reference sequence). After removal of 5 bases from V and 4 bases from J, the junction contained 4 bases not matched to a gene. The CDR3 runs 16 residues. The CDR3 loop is CASSGTSGSFYNEQFF. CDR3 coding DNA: TGTGCCAGCAGTGGGACTAGCGGGAGTTTTTACAATGAGCAGTTCTTC.

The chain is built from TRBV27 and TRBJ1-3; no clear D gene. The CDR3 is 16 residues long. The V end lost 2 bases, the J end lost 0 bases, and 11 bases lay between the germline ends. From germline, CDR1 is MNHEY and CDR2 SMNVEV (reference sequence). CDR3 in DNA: TGTGCCAGCAGTTTAACCAGTGGGAGCTCTGGAAACACCATATATTTT. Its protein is CASSLTSGSSGNTIYF.

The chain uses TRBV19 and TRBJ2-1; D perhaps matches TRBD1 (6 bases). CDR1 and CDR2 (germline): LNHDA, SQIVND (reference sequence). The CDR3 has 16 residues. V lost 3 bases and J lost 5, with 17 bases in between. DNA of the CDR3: TGTGCCAGTAGTATGTTGGGGGCGAGTGTGGACAATGAGCAGTTCTTC. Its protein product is CASSMLGASVDNEQFF. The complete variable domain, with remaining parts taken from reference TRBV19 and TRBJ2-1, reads DGGITQSPKYLFRKEGQNVTLSCEQNLNHDAMYWYRQDPGQGLRLIYYSQIVNDFQKGDIAEGYSVSREKKESFPLTVTSAQKNPTAFYLCASSMLGASVDNEQFFGPGTRLTVL.

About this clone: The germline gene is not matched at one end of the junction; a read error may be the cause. The CDR3, as DNA: TGCGCCAGCAGCCAATACTCCCACGAGCAGTACTTC. The encoded protein is CASSQYSHEQYF. The chain uses TRBV4-1 and TRBJ2-7, with no clear D. The germline CDR1 and CDR2 sequences are MGHRA and YSYEKL. CDR3 length: 12 amino acids.

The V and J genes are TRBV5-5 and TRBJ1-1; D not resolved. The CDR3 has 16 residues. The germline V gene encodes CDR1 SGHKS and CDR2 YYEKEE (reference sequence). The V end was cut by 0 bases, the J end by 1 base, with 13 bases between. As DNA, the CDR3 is TGTGCCAGCAGCTTGGATATCCGGGTAGCGAACACTGAAGCTTTCTTT. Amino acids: CASSLDIRVANTEAFF.

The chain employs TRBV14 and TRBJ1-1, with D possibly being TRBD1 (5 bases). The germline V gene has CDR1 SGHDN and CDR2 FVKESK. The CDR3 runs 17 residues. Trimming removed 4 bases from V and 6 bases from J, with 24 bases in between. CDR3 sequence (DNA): TGTGCCAGCAGCCCCCAACCAGGACGGCCAGGGTGGGCTGAAGCTTTCTTT. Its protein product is CASSPQPGRPGWAEAFF.

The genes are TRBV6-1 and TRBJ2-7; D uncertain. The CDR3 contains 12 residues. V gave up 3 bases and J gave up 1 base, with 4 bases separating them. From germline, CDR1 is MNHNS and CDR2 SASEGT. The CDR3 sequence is CASSETSYEQYF. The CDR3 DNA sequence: TGTGCCAGCAGTGAGACTTCCTACGAGCAGTACTTC.

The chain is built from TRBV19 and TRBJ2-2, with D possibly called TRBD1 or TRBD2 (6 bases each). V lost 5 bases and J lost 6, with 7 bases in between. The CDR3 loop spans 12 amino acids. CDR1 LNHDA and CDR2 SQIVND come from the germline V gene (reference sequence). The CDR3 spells CASSGGPGELFF. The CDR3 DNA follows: TGTGCCAGTAGTGGGGGGCCCGGGGAGCTGTTTTTT.

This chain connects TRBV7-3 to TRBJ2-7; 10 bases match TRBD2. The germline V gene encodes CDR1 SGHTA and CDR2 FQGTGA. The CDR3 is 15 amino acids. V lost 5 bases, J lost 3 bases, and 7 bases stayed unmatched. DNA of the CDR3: TGTGCCAGCAGCCTGTCGGCTAGCGGGGGCTACGAGCAGTACTTC. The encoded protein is CASSLSASGGYEQYF.

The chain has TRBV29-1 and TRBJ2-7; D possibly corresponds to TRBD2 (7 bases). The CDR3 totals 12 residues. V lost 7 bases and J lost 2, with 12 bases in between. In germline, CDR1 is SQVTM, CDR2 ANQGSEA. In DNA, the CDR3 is TGCAGCGGGGGGGCGGGAGCCTACGAGCAGTACTTC. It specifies CSGGAGAYEQYF.

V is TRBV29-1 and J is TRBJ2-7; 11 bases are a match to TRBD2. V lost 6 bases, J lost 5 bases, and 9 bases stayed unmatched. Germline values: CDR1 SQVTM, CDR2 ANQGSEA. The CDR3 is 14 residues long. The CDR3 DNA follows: TGCAGCGTCTGGATAGCGGGAGGGCGCGACGAGCAGTACTTC. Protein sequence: CSVWIAGGRDEQYF.